The subject of this entry is one T cell receptor beta chain. These data originate in a study of radiotherapy plus CTLA-4 blockade in lung cancer. The table came from immunoSEQ multiplex PCR; TCRdb's copy has only in-frame clones and leaves some out. In the table there are 35,000 to 40,000 clones, 55% to 80% of which are singletons. The CDR3 covers 14 residues. Losses at the gene ends were 6 bases for V and 6 bases for J; bases not matched to a gene: 6. The V gene's germline CDR1 is MNHNY and CDR2 SVGAGI (reference sequence). The sequence was collected from a human donor with non-small cell lung cancer who had stable disease on radiotherapy plus ipilimumab. This sequence joins TRBV6-6 and TRBJ1-4; 8 nucleotides match TRBD1. The sample here was peripheral blood, taken from a patient treated with radiotherapy plus ipilimumab. Written as DNA, the CDR3 is TGTGCCAGCAGACGGACAGGGAGTGATGAAAAACTGTTTTTT. It translates to CASRRTGSDEKLFF.